This T cell receptor (beta chain) was captured by sequencing in a study of shared clonotypes between healthy human individuals. Study-wide points: Across four donors, naive CD4 shared around 5.4%, naive CD8 more than 3%, memory CD4 about 2.4%, memory CD8 more than 0.35%.

Measured with immunoSEQ multiplex PCR; TCRdb has only the in-frame clones, and not every one. The sample gives about 2.5 million clones, less than 95% of which show up once; approximately 0.39% is in the top ten. With V trimmed by 6 bases and J by 1 base, 10 bases remained unmatched. This CDR3 is built from 16 residues. The germline V gene encodes CDR1 ENHRY and CDR2 SYGVKD. As regards this clone: Antigen unknown.

The clonotype comes from a man aged 18 to 30 in good health. Some clones in this sample may be carry-over from other donors' samples. The chain employs TRBV10-3 and TRBJ1-1; 8 bases fit TRBD1. The sample was naive CD4+ T cells from PBMCs. Described subset: CD45RA+ positively selected. CDR3 loop: CAIRGGTGRRNTEAFF. CDR3 in DNA: TGTGCCATCAGGGGGGGGACAGGACGAAGGAACACTGAAGCTTTCTTT.